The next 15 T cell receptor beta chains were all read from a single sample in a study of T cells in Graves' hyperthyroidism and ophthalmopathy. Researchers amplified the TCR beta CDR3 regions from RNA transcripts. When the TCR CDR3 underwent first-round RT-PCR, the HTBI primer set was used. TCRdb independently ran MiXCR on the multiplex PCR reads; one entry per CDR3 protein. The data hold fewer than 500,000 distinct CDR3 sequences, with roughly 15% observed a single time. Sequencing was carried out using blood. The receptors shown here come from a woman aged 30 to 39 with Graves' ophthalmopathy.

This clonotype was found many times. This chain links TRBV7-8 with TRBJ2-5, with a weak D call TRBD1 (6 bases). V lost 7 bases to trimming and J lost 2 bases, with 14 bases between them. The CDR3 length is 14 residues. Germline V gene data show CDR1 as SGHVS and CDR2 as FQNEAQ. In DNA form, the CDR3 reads TGTGCCAGCATCGTGGACAGTCGACAAGAGACCCAGTACTTC. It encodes CASIVDSRQETQYF.

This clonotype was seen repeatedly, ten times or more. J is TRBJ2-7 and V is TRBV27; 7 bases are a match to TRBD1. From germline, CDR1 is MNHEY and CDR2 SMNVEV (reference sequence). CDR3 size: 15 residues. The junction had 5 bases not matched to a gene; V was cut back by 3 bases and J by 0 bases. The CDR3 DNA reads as TGTGCCAGCAGTTTTAAGACAGGGAGCTCCTACGAGCAGTACTTC. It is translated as CASSFKTGSSYEQYF.

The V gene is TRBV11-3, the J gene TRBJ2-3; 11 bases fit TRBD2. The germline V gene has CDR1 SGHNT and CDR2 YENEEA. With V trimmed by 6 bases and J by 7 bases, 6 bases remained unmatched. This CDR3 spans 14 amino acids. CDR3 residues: CASSPSGRSNTQYF. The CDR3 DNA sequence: TGTGCCAGCAGTCCTAGCGGGAGGTCGAATACGCAGTATTTT. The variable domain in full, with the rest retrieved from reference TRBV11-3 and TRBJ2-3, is EAGVVQSPRYKIIEKKQPVAFWCNPISGHNTLYWYLQNLGQGPELLIRYENEEAVDDSQLPKDRFSAERLKGVDSTLKIQPAELGDSAVYLCASSPSGRSNTQYFGPGTRLTVL.

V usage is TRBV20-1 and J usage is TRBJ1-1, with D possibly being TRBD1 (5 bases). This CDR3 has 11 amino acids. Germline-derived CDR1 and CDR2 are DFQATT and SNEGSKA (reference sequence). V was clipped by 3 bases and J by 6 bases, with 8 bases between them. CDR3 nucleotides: TGCAGTGCTAGCAGGGAGGCTGAAGCTTTCTTT. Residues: CSASREAEAFF.

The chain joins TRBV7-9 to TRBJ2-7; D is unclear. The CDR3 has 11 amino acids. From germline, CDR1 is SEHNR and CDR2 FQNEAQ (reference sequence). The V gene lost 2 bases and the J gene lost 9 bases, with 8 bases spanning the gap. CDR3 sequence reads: CASSLSDRQYF. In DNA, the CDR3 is TGTGCCAGCAGCTTATCAGATCGGCAGTACTTC.

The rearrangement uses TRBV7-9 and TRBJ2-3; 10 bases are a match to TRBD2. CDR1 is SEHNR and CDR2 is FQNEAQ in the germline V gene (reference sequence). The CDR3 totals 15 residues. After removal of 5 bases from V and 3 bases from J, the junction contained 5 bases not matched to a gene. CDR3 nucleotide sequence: TGTGCCAGCAGCCGAGGGACTAGCGATACAGATACGCAGTATTTT. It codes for CASSRGTSDTDTQYF.

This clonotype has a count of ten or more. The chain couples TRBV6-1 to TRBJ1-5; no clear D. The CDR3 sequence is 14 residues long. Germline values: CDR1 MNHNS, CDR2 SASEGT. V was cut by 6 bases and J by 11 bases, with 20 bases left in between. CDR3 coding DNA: TGTGCCAGCAGCTCACCCCTGGGTTCCAGGTCCCAGCATTTT. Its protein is CASSSPLGSRSQHF.

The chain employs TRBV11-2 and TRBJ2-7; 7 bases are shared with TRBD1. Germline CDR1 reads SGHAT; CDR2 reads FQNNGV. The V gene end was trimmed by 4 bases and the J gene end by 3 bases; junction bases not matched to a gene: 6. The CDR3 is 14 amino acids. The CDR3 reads CASSWVRGFYEQYF. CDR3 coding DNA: TGTGCCAGCAGCTGGGTCAGGGGGTTCTACGAGCAGTACTTC.

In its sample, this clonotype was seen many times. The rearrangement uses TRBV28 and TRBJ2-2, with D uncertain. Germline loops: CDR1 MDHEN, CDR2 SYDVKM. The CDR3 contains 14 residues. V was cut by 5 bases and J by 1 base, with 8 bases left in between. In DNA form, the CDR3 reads TGTGCCAGCAGTGACCGACAGAACACCGGGGAGCTGTTTTTT. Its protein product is CASSDRQNTGELFF.

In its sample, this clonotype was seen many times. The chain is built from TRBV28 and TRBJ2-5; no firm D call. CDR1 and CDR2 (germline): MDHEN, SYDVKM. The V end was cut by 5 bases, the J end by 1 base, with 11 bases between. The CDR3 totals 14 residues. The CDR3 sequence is CASSPKTLQETQYF. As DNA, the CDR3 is TGTGCCAGCAGTCCTAAGACACTCCAAGAGACCCAGTACTTC.

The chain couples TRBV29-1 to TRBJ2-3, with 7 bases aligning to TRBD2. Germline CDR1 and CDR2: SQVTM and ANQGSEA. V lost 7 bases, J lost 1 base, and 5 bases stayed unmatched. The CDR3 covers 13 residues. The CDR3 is CSGGGGGTDTQYF. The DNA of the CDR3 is TGCAGCGGGGGGGGGGGGGGCACAGATACGCAGTATTTT.

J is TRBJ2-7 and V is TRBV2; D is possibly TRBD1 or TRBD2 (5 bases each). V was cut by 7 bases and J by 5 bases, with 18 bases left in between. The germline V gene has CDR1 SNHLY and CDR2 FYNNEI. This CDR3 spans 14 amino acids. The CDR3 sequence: CASNRDVSRHEQYF. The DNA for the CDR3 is TGTGCCAGCAATCGGGACGTTTCCCGCCACGAGCAGTACTTC.

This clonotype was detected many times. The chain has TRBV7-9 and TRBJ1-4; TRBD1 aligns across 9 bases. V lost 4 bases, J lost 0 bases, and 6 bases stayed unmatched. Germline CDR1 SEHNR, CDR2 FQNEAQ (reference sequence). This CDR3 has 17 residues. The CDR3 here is CASSSGQGPSTNEKLFF. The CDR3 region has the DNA TGTGCCAGCAGCTCGGGACAGGGCCCCTCAACTAATGAAAAACTGTTTTTT.

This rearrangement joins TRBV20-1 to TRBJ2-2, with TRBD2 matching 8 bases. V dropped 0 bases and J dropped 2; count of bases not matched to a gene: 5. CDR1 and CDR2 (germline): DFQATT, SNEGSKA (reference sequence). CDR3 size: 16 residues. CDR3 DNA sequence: TGCAGTGCTAGAGAGGGCGGGGGGCGCAACACCGGGGAGCTGTTTTTT. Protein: CSAREGGGRNTGELFF.

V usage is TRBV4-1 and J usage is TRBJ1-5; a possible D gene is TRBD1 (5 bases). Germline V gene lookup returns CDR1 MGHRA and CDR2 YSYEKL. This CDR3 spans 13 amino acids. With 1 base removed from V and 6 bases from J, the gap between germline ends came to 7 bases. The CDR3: CASSQGGPQPQHF. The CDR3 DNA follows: TGCGCCAGCAGCCAAGGGGGCCCTCAGCCCCAGCATTTT.